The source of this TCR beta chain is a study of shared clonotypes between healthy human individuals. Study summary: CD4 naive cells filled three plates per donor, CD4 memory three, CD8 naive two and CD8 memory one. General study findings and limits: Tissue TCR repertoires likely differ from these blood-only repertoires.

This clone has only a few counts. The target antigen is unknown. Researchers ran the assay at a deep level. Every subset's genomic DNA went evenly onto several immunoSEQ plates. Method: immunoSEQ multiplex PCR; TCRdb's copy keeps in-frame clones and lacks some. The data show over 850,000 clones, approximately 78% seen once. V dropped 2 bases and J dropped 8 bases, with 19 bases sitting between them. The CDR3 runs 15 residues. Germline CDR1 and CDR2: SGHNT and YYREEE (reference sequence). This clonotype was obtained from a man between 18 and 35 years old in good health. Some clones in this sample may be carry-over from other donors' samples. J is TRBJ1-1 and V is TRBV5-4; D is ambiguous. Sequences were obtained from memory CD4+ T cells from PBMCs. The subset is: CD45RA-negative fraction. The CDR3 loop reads CASSFDGKGRTEAFF. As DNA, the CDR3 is TGTGCCAGCAGCTTTGACGGGAAGGGTCGAACAGAAGCTTTCTTT.